What follows are 21 T cell receptor beta chains derived from one specimen sequenced in a study of T cells in Graves' hyperthyroidism and ophthalmopathy. RNA transcripts yielded amplified TCR beta CDR3 regions. HTBI primers were employed in a first-round RT-PCR of the TCR CDR3. Each CDR3 protein is one row after TCRdb ran MiXCR on the multiplex PCR reads. Of a few hundred thousand distinct CDR3 sequences listed, roughly an eighth were seen once; the top ten hold approximately 35%. Sequencing was carried out using blood. These receptors were taken from a woman aged 40 to 55 with Graves' ophthalmopathy.

This clonotype came up many times. The chain joins TRBV7-8 to TRBJ2-5; TRBD2 agrees at 10 bases. Germline values: CDR1 SGHVS, CDR2 FQNEAQ. With V trimmed by 3 bases and J by 2 bases, 6 bases remained unmatched. This CDR3 is 16 amino acids long. The CDR3 reads CASSFPSGGSQETQYF. DNA for the CDR3: TGTGCCAGCAGCTTCCCTAGCGGGGGCTCACAAGAGACCCAGTACTTC. Variable domain in full (rest from reference TRBV7-8 and TRBJ2-5): GAGVSQSPRYKVAKRGQDVALRCDPISGHVSLFWYQQALGQGPEFLTYFQNEAQLDKSGLPSDRFFAERPEGSVSTLKIQRTQQEDSAVYLCASSFPSGGSQETQYFGPGTRLLVL.

Details on this clonotype: A much larger clone lies one base from this, so it may be a read error. The CDR3 protein is CASITGVDTQYF. CDR3 bases: TGTGCCAGTATTACAGGGGTAGATACGCAGTATTTT. The J gene is TRBJ2-3, the V gene TRBV19; 7 positions match TRBD1. Trimming took 7 bases from V and 5 from J; bases not matched to a gene: 3. Germline loops: CDR1 LNHDA, CDR2 SQIVND (reference sequence). The CDR3 is 12 amino acids.

The sample holds many counts of this clonotype. The CDR3 loop reads CASSLLAGMTGDTQYF. The CDR3 coding sequence is TGTGCCAGCAGCTTACTAGCGGGGATGACTGGGGATACGCAGTATTTT. The chain recombines TRBV7-8 with TRBJ2-3; 9 nucleotides agree with TRBD2. Germline CDR1 reads SGHVS; CDR2 reads FQNEAQ. Germline trimming cut 2 bases from V and 6 bases from J; bases unmatched to any gene: 9. The CDR3 contains 16 residues.

At least ten counts were recorded for this clonotype. The chain uses TRBV27 and TRBJ2-1; D is possibly TRBD1 (5 bases). The length of the CDR3 is 15 residues. The V end was cut by 2 bases, the J end by 0 bases, with 8 bases between. Germline lookup yields CDR1 MNHEY and CDR2 SMNVEV (reference sequence). CDR3 sequence: CASSLRQTSYNEQFF. DNA of the CDR3: TGTGCCAGCAGTTTAAGACAGACCTCCTACAATGAGCAGTTCTTC.

This clonotype was seen only a few times. The V call is TRBV18, the J call TRBJ2-7; D is possibly TRBD1 (6 bases). Germline V gene lookup returns CDR1 KGHSH and CDR2 LQKENI. The germline V and J ends were trimmed by 2 bases and 3 bases, with 8 bases remaining between them. CDR3 size: 13 residues. The CDR3 DNA follows: TGTGCCAGCTCACCAAACAGGGACTACGAGCAGTACTTC. Translated: CASSPNRDYEQYF.

The chain combines TRBV19 with TRBJ2-3, with 9 positions matching TRBD1. With V trimmed by 4 bases and J by 3 bases, 8 bases remained unmatched. The CDR3 is 16 residues long. Germline CDR1 reads LNHDA; CDR2 reads SQIVND (reference sequence). CDR3 in amino acids: CASSTKTGGRTDTQYF. DNA of the CDR3: TGTGCCAGTAGTACCAAGACAGGGGGTAGGACAGATACGCAGTATTTT.

The rearrangement uses TRBV25-1 and TRBJ2-2; D is unclear. V was clipped by 5 bases and J by 0 bases, with 10 bases between them. This CDR3 is 15 amino acids long. The germline V gene encodes CDR1 MGHDK and CDR2 SYGVNS. The DNA of the CDR3 is TGTGCCAGCAGTCCCAGGACCCCGAACACCGGGGAGCTGTTTTTT. Translated: CASSPRTPNTGELFF.

This chain uses TRBV6-5 with TRBJ2-7; D remains ambiguous. CDR1 is MNHEY and CDR2 is SVGAGI in the germline V gene. V dropped 0 bases and J dropped 5 bases, with 5 bases sitting between them. CDR3 length equals 12 residues. In DNA, the CDR3 is TGTGCCAGCAGTTACTCCTTAGACGAGCAGTACTTC. This translates into CASSYSLDEQYF.

This clonotype was detected once. The chain carries TRBV5-4 and TRBJ2-1, with TRBD1 as a possible D gene (6 bases). The CDR3 has 15 amino acids. Germline V gives CDR1 SGHNT, CDR2 YYREEE (reference sequence). Trimming pared 5 bases from V and 0 bases from J, leaving 12 bases between. The DNA for the CDR3 is TGTGCCAGCAGTTCCCTCAGGGGCTCCTACAATGAGCAGTTCTTC. This translates into CASSSLRGSYNEQFF.

Here the CDR3 reads CASNTGTEAFF. The CDR3, as DNA: TGTGCCAGCAATACGGGGACTGAAGCTTTCTTT. V and J are TRBV27 and TRBJ1-1; no definite D call. V lost 7 bases and J lost 5, with 8 bases in between. CDR3 length equals 11 residues. Germline loops: CDR1 MNHEY, CDR2 SMNVEV (reference sequence).

The rearrangement links TRBV5-1 to TRBJ2-1; 14 bases map to TRBD2. The CDR3 is 15 amino acids. CDR1 and CDR2 from the germline V gene are SGHRS and YFSETQ. Trimming at V came to 4 bases and at J to 8 bases, leaving 5 bases not matched to a gene. As DNA, the CDR3 is TGCGCCAGCAGCGTGGGACTAGCGGGAGTATATGAGCAGTTCTTC. Translating it yields CASSVGLAGVYEQFF.

This clonotype was found many times. The chain employs TRBV28 and TRBJ2-1, with TRBD2 matching 10 bases. The CDR3 is 16 amino acids. Looked up from germline, CDR1 is MDHEN and CDR2 is SYDVKM. With 5 bases clipped from V and 1 base from J, the junction kept 5 bases outside the gene matches. CDR3 sequence: CASSPTSGASYNEQFF. The DNA of the CDR3 is TGTGCCAGCAGTCCTACTAGCGGGGCTTCCTACAATGAGCAGTTCTTC.

This clonotype occurred many times. This chain connects TRBV7-6 to TRBJ1-1; TRBD1 is a possible D gene (5 bases). Germline CDR1 is SGHVS and CDR2 is FNYEAQ. The ends were cut back, 4 bases at V and 1 base at J, with 10 bases in the middle. This CDR3 contains 14 residues. The CDR3 spells CASSYVRGNTEAFF. The CDR3, as DNA: TGTGCCAGCAGCTATGTAAGGGGGAACACTGAAGCTTTCTTT.

J is TRBJ2-3 and V is TRBV7-2; 7 positions match TRBD2. V lost 1 base and J lost 0; bases outside the gene matches: 4. Germline loops: CDR1 SGHTA, CDR2 FQGNSA. The CDR3 covers 16 residues. CDR3 amino acids: CASSLDRRGSTDTQYF. CDR3 bases: TGTGCCAGCAGCTTAGACCGGCGGGGGAGCACAGATACGCAGTATTTT.

This clonotype has ten or more counts. V and J are TRBV20-1 and TRBJ1-6; possibly TRBD1 for D (6 bases). Germline V gives CDR1 DFQATT, CDR2 SNEGSKA (reference sequence). The CDR3 sequence is 16 residues long. V dropped 2 bases and J dropped 5 bases, with 16 bases sitting between them. CDR3 region: CSARREGGRDNSPLHF. DNA for the CDR3: TGCAGTGCTAGAAGGGAAGGGGGGAGGGATAATTCACCCCTCCACTTT.

This clonotype was detected many times. The chain uses TRBV2 and TRBJ2-1, with a possible D match to TRBD2 (5 bases). The CDR3 spans 12 residues. V was shortened by 7 bases and J by 9 bases, with 13 bases between the two germline ends. The germline gives CDR1 SNHLY, CDR2 FYNNEI. The CDR3 DNA sequence: TGTGCCAGCACCAGCGGAGATGCTGAGCAGTTCTTC. This encodes CASTSGDAEQFF.

Ten or more counts support this clonotype. The chain joins TRBV7-2 to TRBJ2-5; 11 nucleotides align to TRBD2. Germline V lookup: CDR1 SGHTA, CDR2 FQGNSA. V was pared by 5 bases and J by 5 bases, with 10 bases of the junction left unmatched. The CDR3 has 16 amino acids. CDR3 coding DNA: TGTGCCAGCAGCCCGACTAGCGGGGCGGGGGGGGAGACCCAGTACTTC. Amino acid sequence: CASSPTSGAGGETQYF.

The chain has TRBV19 and TRBJ1-2, with D tentatively TRBD1 (5 bases). Germline assignment: CDR1 LNHDA and CDR2 SQIVND (reference sequence). This CDR3 has 14 amino acids. Trimming shortened V by 8 bases and J by 4 bases, and 17 bases separated the two germline ends. The DNA of the CDR3 is TGTGCCAGTGGACAACTTGAGGGAGCCTATGGCTACACCTTC. Translation: CASGQLEGAYGYTF. The full variable domain, completed using reference TRBV19 and TRBJ1-2, is DGGITQSPKYLFRKEGQNVTLSCEQNLNHDAMYWYRQDPGQGLRLIYYSQIVNDFQKGDIAEGYSVSREKKESFPLTVTSAQKNPTAFYLCASGQLEGAYGYTFGSGTRLTVV.

This clonotype was counted many times. The rearrangement joins TRBV2 to TRBJ2-2, with 7 bases aligning to TRBD1. Germline-derived CDR1 and CDR2 are SNHLY and FYNNEI. The CDR3 has 14 residues. V was clipped by 6 bases and J by 4 bases; unmatched bases: 5. Here the CDR3 reads CASSRQGTTGELFF. The CDR3 DNA reads TGTGCCAGCAGCCGACAGGGCACCACCGGGGAGCTGTTTTTT.

Ten or more counts support this clonotype. The chain has TRBV12-3 or TRBV12-4 and TRBJ1-5; no definite D call. This CDR3 region has 15 residues. The V and J ends lost 8 bases and 5 bases respectively, with 19 bases between them. In DNA form, the CDR3 reads TGTGCCAGCTCCGACCTTGATGGCGGATATCAGCCCCAGCATTTT. As protein: CASSDLDGGYQPQHF.

This clonotype was seen ten or more times. The chain recombines TRBV2 with TRBJ1-5; 7 bases align to TRBD1. Germline V gene data show CDR1 as SNHLY and CDR2 as FYNNEI. After removal of 8 bases from V and 7 bases from J, the junction contained 11 bases not matched to a gene. The CDR3 sequence is 14 residues long. The CDR3 bases are TGTGCCAGCTTGGGGACAGACGTCGGCCAGCCCCAGCATTTT. Amino acids: CASLGTDVGQPQHF.